This T cell receptor beta chain is from a study of identical twins. The CDR3 has 12 residues. V was pared by 3 bases and J by 5 bases, with 7 bases between. TCRdb used MiXCR to reprocess the 5' RACE reads, holding one entry per CDR3 protein. The profile shows approximately 500,000 distinct CDR3 sequences, about 24% of them singletons. This same sample was also part of a study on T cells expressing NK-cell markers.

The TCR was taken from a woman under 30 in good health. V is TRBV12-3 or TRBV12-4 and J is TRBJ1-1; weak D call: TRBD1 (5 bases). The specimen sequenced was CD4+ T cells sorted from blood. The chain's CDR3 is CASSFEGTEAFF. Here the CDR3 DNA reads TGTGCCAGCAGTTTTGAGGGGACTGAAGCTTTCTTT.